These T cell receptor beta chains were read from a single sample in a study of shared clonotypes between healthy human individuals. This table comes from immunoSEQ multiplex PCR, and its TCRdb copy is limited to in-frame clones, with some not included. The table has millions of clones, just over 90% seen once; the top ten hold around 0.15%. Sequencing was done on a sample of naive CD4+ T cells sorted from blood. The receptor source for this set is a man younger than 35 in good health. Each CDR3 is given with its conserved first and last residue. The order of the fields is V gene, J gene, D gene, clone size, CDR3 DNA, CDR3 protein. A D gene is named only where the DNA matches it firmly. Expanded clones get a size class; other rows say once, few or many, or leave the size out.

V: TRBV7-9
J: TRBJ1-5
D: TRBD1
size: .
DNA: TGTGCCAGCAGCTTCGGACAGGGAAACGGCCACAATCAGCCCCAGCATTTT
CDR3: CASSFGQGNGHNQPQHF

V: TRBV30
J: TRBJ1-1
D: .
size: .
DNA: TGTGCCTGCCACAGGGTCGGGACTGAAGCTTTCTTT
CDR3: CACHRVGTEAFF

V: TRBV19
J: TRBJ2-1
D: .
size: .
DNA: TGTGCCAGTAGTACGGGACGTAGCTCCTACAATGAGCAGTTCTTC
CDR3: CASSTGRSSYNEQFF

V: TRBV7-9
J: TRBJ1-2
D: TRBD1
size: .
DNA: TGTGCCAGCAGCTTCACCGGGACAGGACTTAATAACTATGGCTACACCTTC
CDR3: CASSFTGTGLNNYGYTF

V: TRBV7-2
J: TRBJ2-1
D: .
size: .
DNA: TGTGCCAGCAGCCCCCCCCCTTACAATGAGCAGTTCTTC
CDR3: CASSPPPYNEQFF

V: TRBV7-2
J: TRBJ2-2
D: .
size: once
DNA: TGTGCCAGCAGCTTAGGGTTAGCGCAGAACACCGGGGAGCTGTTTTTT
CDR3: CASSLGLAQNTGELFF

V: TRBV28
J: TRBJ2-5
D: TRBD1
size: .
DNA: TGTGCCAGCAGAGCGGGACAGGGGGCAGGGGAGACCCAGTACTTC
CDR3: CASRAGQGAGETQYF

V: TRBV10-3
J: TRBJ1-3
D: .
size: .
DNA: TGTGCCATCAGTGGTCAGGGAGGAATAGGAAACACCATATATTTT
CDR3: CAISGQGGIGNTIYF

V: TRBV18
J: TRBJ2-1
D: .
size: .
DNA: TGTGCCAGCTCACCCTTTTCGGGGAGCTCCTACAATGAGCAGTTCTTC
CDR3: CASSPFSGSSYNEQFF

V: TRBV15
J: TRBJ2-7
D: .
size: .
DNA: TGTGCCACCAGTGAAGTACAGGGCTACGAGCAGTACTTC
CDR3: CATSEVQGYEQYF

V: TRBV5-4
J: TRBJ2-7
D: .
size: .
DNA: TGTGCCAGCAGCTTCGGTGGCAAGTCCTACGAGCAGTACTTC
CDR3: CASSFGGKSYEQYF

V: TRBV6-6
J: TRBJ1-5
D: .
size: .
DNA: TGTGCCAGCAGTTACTCGCGGGACGGCAATCAGCCCCAGCATTTT
CDR3: CASSYSRDGNQPQHF

V: TRBV7-9
J: TRBJ2-6
D: .
size: .
DNA: TGTGCCAGCAGCTTCGAACTTGACGCCTCTGGGGCCAACGTCCTGACTTTC
CDR3: CASSFELDASGANVLTF

V: TRBV7-8
J: TRBJ2-2
D: TRBD1
size: .
DNA: TGTGCCAGCAGTAGTAGGGGGCGCAACACCGGGGAGCTGTTTTTT
CDR3: CASSSRGRNTGELFF

V: TRBV5-1
J: TRBJ1-4
D: .
size: once
DNA: TGCGCCAGCAGCTTGGCTGGTGGTGAAAAACTGTTTTTT
CDR3: CASSLAGGEKLFF

V: TRBV25-1
J: TRBJ2-1
D: .
size: .
DNA: TGTGCCAGCAGGCCTTGGGAAAACTCCTACAGTGAGCAGTTCTTC
CDR3: CASRPWENSYSEQFF